This is a list of T cell receptor beta chains from one sample in a study of molecular identifiers for immune sequencing clone quantification. TCRdb redid the calling of the PCR reads with MiXCR, one entry per CDR3 protein. The sample includes about 36,000 distinct CDR3 sequences, around a sixth of them seen just once. The sequenced sample consisted of naive CD8+ T cells from blood, with Jurkat cell RNA spiked in. Receptors were obtained from a human donor in good health. Some libraries in this study had Jurkat cell RNA spiked in. CDR3s include the opening cysteine and the closing phenylalanine or tryptophan. Each record gives: D gene, clone size, J gene, V gene, CDR3 protein, CDR3 DNA. The D gene is left open where the match is weak. Clone size is given for some rows only: seen once, a few or many times, or a class if the clone is expanded.

d_call: NA
clone_size: many
j_call: TRBJ2-1
v_call: TRBV14
cdr3_aa: CASSQDRLVGPGSSHEQFF
cdr3_nt: TGTGCCAGCAGCCAAGATCGCTTAGTAGGGCCAGGGTCGAGCCATGAGCAGTTCTTC

d_call: NA
clone_size: many
j_call: TRBJ2-7
v_call: TRBV5-1
cdr3_aa: CASSLTPRGHLSYEQYF
cdr3_nt: TGCGCCAGCAGCTTGACGCCTAGGGGACATTTAAGCTACGAGCAGTACTTC

d_call: NA
clone_size: many
j_call: TRBJ2-7
v_call: TRBV28
cdr3_aa: CASSPGGLGYEQYF
cdr3_nt: TGTGCCAGCAGCCCCGGAGGGTTAGGCTACGAGCAGTACTTC

d_call: TRBD2
clone_size: NA
j_call: TRBJ2-1
v_call: TRBV11-2
cdr3_aa: CASSQHPGLAGGPRFNEQFF
cdr3_nt: TGTGCCAGCAGCCAACATCCGGGACTAGCGGGAGGGCCGAGGTTCAATGAGCAGTTCTTC

d_call: TRBD1
clone_size: many
j_call: TRBJ2-7
v_call: TRBV28
cdr3_aa: CASSFRDRGFHEQYF
cdr3_nt: TGTGCCAGCAGTTTCCGGGACAGGGGGTTCCACGAGCAGTACTTC

d_call: NA
clone_size: many
j_call: TRBJ2-2
v_call: TRBV4-3
cdr3_aa: CASSQDWRGRSTGELFF
cdr3_nt: TGCGCCAGCAGCCAAGATTGGAGGGGGCGAAGCACCGGGGAGCTGTTTTTT

d_call: NA
clone_size: many
j_call: TRBJ2-7
v_call: TRBV9
cdr3_aa: CASSVEGSNLYEQYF
cdr3_nt: TGTGCCAGCAGCGTCGAAGGGTCGAATCTCTACGAGCAGTACTTC

d_call: NA
clone_size: many
j_call: TRBJ2-2
v_call: TRBV7-9
cdr3_aa: CASSLYGPRARSNTGELFF
cdr3_nt: TGTGCCAGCAGCTTATACGGGCCCAGGGCTCGGTCGAACACCGGGGAGCTGTTTTTT

d_call: TRBD2
clone_size: many
j_call: TRBJ2-1
v_call: TRBV11-3
cdr3_aa: CASSLGSGEAPGLAGVSYNEQFF
cdr3_nt: TGTGCCAGCAGCTTAGGGTCCGGCGAGGCTCCGGGACTAGCGGGAGTATCCTACAATGAGCAGTTCTTC

d_call: TRBD1
clone_size: many
j_call: TRBJ2-7
v_call: TRBV4-3
cdr3_aa: CASSQEPGTANEQYF
cdr3_nt: TGCGCCAGCAGCCAAGAGCCAGGGACAGCAAACGAGCAGTACTTC

d_call: NA
clone_size: many
j_call: TRBJ2-7
v_call: TRBV7-9
cdr3_aa: CASSLGREFYEQYF
cdr3_nt: TGTGCCAGCAGCTTGGGAAGGGAGTTCTACGAGCAGTACTTC

d_call: TRBD1
clone_size: many
j_call: TRBJ2-3
v_call: TRBV2
cdr3_aa: CASSERTGVTDTQYF
cdr3_nt: TGTGCCAGCAGTGAACGGACAGGGGTTACAGATACGCAGTATTTT

d_call: TRBD1
clone_size: many
j_call: TRBJ2-1
v_call: TRBV9
cdr3_aa: CASSVESPGQGSNEQFF
cdr3_nt: TGTGCCAGCAGCGTAGAAAGCCCGGGACAGGGTTCAAATGAGCAGTTCTTC

d_call: NA
clone_size: few
j_call: TRBJ1-2
v_call: TRBV10-3
cdr3_aa: CAISIRDTGGYTF
cdr3_nt: TGTGCCATCAGTATCCGGGACACCGGGGGCTACACCTTC

d_call: NA
clone_size: NA
j_call: TRBJ2-7
v_call: TRBV6-2/TRBV6-3
cdr3_aa: CASSYSHEQYF
cdr3_nt: TGTGCCAGCAGTTACTCCCACGAGCAGTACTTC

d_call: TRBD1
clone_size: many
j_call: TRBJ2-2
v_call: TRBV7-3
cdr3_aa: CASSPAGGAKTGELFF
cdr3_nt: TGTGCCAGCAGCCCCGCAGGGGGCGCGAAAACCGGGGAGCTGTTTTTT